The 9 T cell receptor beta chains listed next were all sequenced from one sample in a study of CD8 T cells in Susac syndrome. With random hexamers, reverse transcription was performed on roughly 0.45 to 1 ug of RNA. TCRdb recomputed calls from the immunoSEQ multiplex PCR reads with MiXCR, one row per CDR3 protein. The sample comprises about 160,000 distinct CDR3 sequences, approximately 92% of which are singletons, and more than 0.11% rests with the top ten. The sample taken for sequencing was CD4+ T cells from PBMCs. The receptors derive from a human donor in good health.

This sequence joins TRBV12-3 or TRBV12-4 and TRBJ1-1; perhaps TRBD1 as D (6 bases). The CDR3 runs to 15 residues. With 6 bases removed from V and 4 bases from J, the gap between germline ends came to 18 bases. CDR3 amino acids: CASSFVAGARTEAFF. The DNA for the CDR3 is TGTGCCAGCAGCTTCGTTGCGGGGGCGCGCACTGAAGCTTTCTTT.

The rearrangement joins TRBV20-1 to TRBJ2-5; D may be TRBD1 (6 bases). The germline V gene has CDR1 DFQATT and CDR2 SNEGSKA (reference sequence). With 6 bases removed from V and 6 bases from J, the gap between germline ends came to 11 bases. CDR3 size: 11 residues. This CDR3 is CSAKWDKTQYF. The CDR3 coding sequence is TGCAGTGCCAAGTGGGACAAGACCCAGTACTTC.

The V gene is TRBV3-1, the J gene TRBJ1-6; D unclear. Germline V gene lookup returns CDR1 LGHDT and CDR2 YNNKEL (reference sequence). Between the trimmed V and J ends, which lost 2 bases and 6 bases, there was a span of 14 bases. The CDR3 totals 16 residues. The CDR3 coding sequence is TGTGCCAGCAGCCAATCTGCAGCTACAGCTAATTCACCCCTCCACTTT. This gives the protein CASSQSAATANSPLHF.

V is TRBV20-1 and J is TRBJ1-1, with no clear D. The CDR3 runs 12 residues. CDR1 and CDR2 (germline): DFQATT, SNEGSKA (reference sequence). The CDR3 coding sequence is TGCAGGATACAGAGTAACCAAAATGAAGCTTTCTTT. This gives the protein CRIQSNQNEAFF.

The V and J genes are TRBV7-3 and TRBJ2-3; TRBD1 aligns across 12 bases. V lost 4 bases and J lost 6; bases outside the gene matches: 5. This CDR3 region has 15 residues. Germline-derived CDR1 and CDR2 are SGHTA and FQGTGA. CDR3 DNA sequence: TGTGCCAGCAGCTCTCCGGGACAGGGGGCTGATACGCAGTATTTT. This codes for CASSSPGQGADTQYF. Full variable domain (missing parts from reference TRBV7-3 and TRBJ2-3): GAGVSQTPSNKVTEKGKYVELRCDPISGHTALYWYRQSLGQGPEFLIYFQGTGAADDSGLPNDRFFAVRPEGSVSTLKIQRTERGDSAVYLCASSSPGQGADTQYFGPGTRLTVL.

The V call is TRBV4-2, the J call TRBJ2-7; 9 bases match TRBD1. After removal of 0 bases from V and 4 bases from J, the junction contained 4 bases not matched to a gene. Germline lookup yields CDR1 LGHNA and CDR2 YNFKEQ. This CDR3 has 15 amino acids. DNA for the CDR3: TGTGCCAGCAGCCAAGAGGACAGGGGACGATACGAGCAGTACTTC. It codes for CASSQEDRGRYEQYF.

CDR3 amino acids: CASSGDARSSYEQYF. For the CDR3, the DNA is TGTGCCAGCAGTGGGGACGCCAGGAGCTCCTACGAGCAGTACTTC. The chain recombines TRBV2 with TRBJ2-7, with D tentatively TRBD1 or TRBD2 (5 bases each). The CDR3 is 15 residues long. Germline values: CDR1 SNHLY, CDR2 FYNNEI. V gave up 4 bases and J gave up 0 bases, with 13 bases separating them. Together with reference TRBV2 and TRBJ2-7, the CDR3 gives the full variable domain: EPEVTQTPSHQVTQMGQEVILRCVPISNHLYFYWYRQILGQKVEFLVSFYNNEISEKSEIFDDQFSVERPDGSNFTLKIRSTKLEDSAMYFCASSGDARSSYEQYFGPGTRLTVT.

J is TRBJ2-3 and V is TRBV7-9; possible D gene TRBD1, 6 bases. Between the trimmed V and J ends, which lost 4 bases and 4 bases, there was a span of 6 bases. The CDR3 spans 12 residues. Germline V lookup: CDR1 SEHNR, CDR2 FQNEAQ (reference sequence). The CDR3 protein is CASSYRADTQYF. CDR3 in DNA: TGTGCCAGCAGCTACAGGGCAGATACGCAGTATTTT.

The chain employs TRBV29-1 and TRBJ2-1, with D possibly TRBD1 on 5 matching bases. Germline V lookup: CDR1 SQVTM, CDR2 ANQGSEA. The V gene lost 6 bases and the J gene lost 6 bases, with 12 bases spanning the gap. CDR3 length equals 12 residues. The CDR3 spells CSVRRGFNEQFF. CDR3 coding DNA: TGCAGCGTCAGAAGGGGTTTCAATGAGCAGTTCTTC.